This T cell receptor beta chain is from a study of T-cell memory formation after mild COVID-19. Turning to the study itself: Among the donors, TCR clusters were largely specific to each donor.

Study-level findings and limits: Pre-infection memory contained some responding clones, which suggested that cross-reactive memory had joined. Whereas later expanders leaned CD4+, clones contracting day 15 to 85 showed a balanced CD4/CD8 makeup. CD8+ contracting clones occupied EMRA, while CD4+ ones occupied mainly CM and EM.

Germline trimming cut 0 bases from V and 0 bases from J; bases unmatched to any gene: 2. The CDR3 length is 15 residues. Germline CDR1 and CDR2: LGHNA and YNFKEQ. TCRdb used MiXCR to reprocess the 5' RACE reads, holding one entry per CDR3 protein. The sample lists some 410,000 distinct CDR3 sequences; less than 25% were seen once. In its sample, this clonotype was seen many times. The antigen is unknown. J is TRBJ2-7 and V is TRBV4-2; 7 nucleotides agree with TRBD1. Sequencing was performed on PBMCs or a T cell subset sorted from them (not recorded which). This receptor was identified in an adult woman who had mild COVID-19 (a few samples of this study predate the infection). Cell type and time point are not known. The CDR3 spells CASSQEQGSSYEQYF. The CDR3 nucleotides are TGTGCCAGCAGCCAAGAACAGGGGAGCTCCTACGAGCAGTACTTC.